What follows describes a single T cell receptor (beta chain). J was trimmed by 8 bases and V by 1 base; bases with no gene match: 7. The CDR3 length is 13 residues. CDR1 is GTSNPN, CDR2 SVGIG, per germline (reference sequence). This sample is part of a study of blood T cell repertoires in COVID-19. Sequencing used immunoSEQ multiplex PCR; TCRdb keeps in-frame clones, though not all of them. The sample has around 320,000 clones; roughly 89% are singletons. The sequence derives from a woman under 30 with acute COVID-19. The sequencing input was PBMCs or T cells enriched from blood (not recorded which). The chain carries TRBV30 and TRBJ1-2, with TRBD1 matching 7 bases. The CDR3 DNA reads as TGTGCCTGGAGTGGCACAGGGGCTGAAGGCTACACCTTC. This gives the protein CAWSGTGAEGYTF.